This passage covers 5 T cell receptor beta chains from one sample sequenced in a study of shared clonotypes between healthy human individuals. TCRdb's copy holds only in-frame clones and misses some; the assay was immunoSEQ multiplex PCR. The sample lists 2,500,000 or so clones; roughly 93% were seen once. Sequencing input: naive CD4+ T cells from PBMCs. Subset described: CD45RA+ positively selected. These receptors were taken from a young man in good health. Some clones in this sample may be carry-over from other donors' samples.

This rearrangement joins TRBV19 to TRBJ2-6; D ambiguous. The CDR3 is 16 residues long. CDR1 and CDR2 (germline): LNHDA, SQIVND (reference sequence). The V end lost 3 bases, the J end lost 0 bases, and 9 bases lay between the germline ends. The CDR3 loop reads CASSMAASSGANVLTF. CDR3 nucleotides: TGTGCCAGTAGTATGGCGGCTAGCTCTGGGGCCAACGTCCTGACTTTC.

This sequence joins TRBV7-9 and TRBJ2-5; TRBD1 or TRBD2 may be the D gene (5 bases each). Germline CDR1 is SEHNR and CDR2 is FQNEAQ (reference sequence). This CDR3 comprises 13 residues. Trimming left V 11 bases short and J 1 base short, with 14 bases between. The CDR3 region has the DNA TGTGCCGGAGCCAAGGGACCCCAAGAGACCCAGTACTTC. Translated, it gives CAGAKGPQETQYF. Together with reference TRBV7-9 and TRBJ2-5, the CDR3 gives the full variable domain: DTGVSQNPRHKITKRGQNVTFRCDPISEHNRLYWYRQTLGQGPEFLTYFQNEAQLEKSRLLSDRFSAERPKGSFSTLEIQRTEQGDSAMYLCAGAKGPQETQYFGPGTRLLVL.

The chain is built from TRBV4-1 and TRBJ2-3; 9 positions match TRBD2. Trimming took 2 bases from V and 4 from J; bases not matched to a gene: 22. Germline-derived CDR1 and CDR2 are MGHRA and YSYEKL. This CDR3 is built from 21 residues. The CDR3 spells CASSQQRGGGRAILEADTQYF. DNA for the CDR3: TGCGCCAGCAGCCAACAGCGGGGTGGCGGGAGGGCCATATTGGAGGCAGATACGCAGTATTTT.

The chain has TRBV18 and TRBJ1-3, with D tentatively TRBD1 (6 bases). The CDR3 consists of 17 residues. In germline, CDR1 is KGHSH, CDR2 LQKENI. V lost 2 bases and J lost 3, with 17 bases in between. The CDR3 protein is CASSPGGGRLLGNTIYF. Written as DNA, the CDR3 is TGTGCCAGCTCACCAGGGGGGGGCCGACTTCTTGGAAACACCATATATTTT.

This clone was counted a single time. Other DNA sequences in this specimen translate into the identical CDR3. V is TRBV28 and J is TRBJ2-7; TRBD2 is a possible D gene (6 bases). The CDR3 has 14 amino acids. Germline V lookup: CDR1 MDHEN, CDR2 SYDVKM. With 6 bases removed from V and 2 bases from J, the gap between germline ends came to 14 bases. CDR3 in DNA: TGTGCCAGCAGGACCGGGACTCCGACCTACGAGCAGTACTTC. Its protein product is CASRTGTPTYEQYF. The variable domain in full, completed from reference TRBV28 and TRBJ2-7, reads DVKVTQSSRYLVKRTGEKVFLECVQDMDHENMFWYRQDPGLGLRLIYFSYDVKMKEKGDIPEGYSVSREKKERFSLILESASTNQTSMYLCASRTGTPTYEQYFGPGTRLTVT.